The 6 T cell receptor beta chains in this list originate from one sample, sequenced in a study of regulatory T cells in long-lasting Graves disease. Investigators prepared the TCR beta libraries by applying iRepertoire HTBI primers and Arm-PCR of CDR3 regions. TCRdb reprocessed the multiplex PCR reads with MiXCR, giving one entry per CDR3 protein. The sample has 300,000 or so distinct CDR3 sequences, about 20% seen once. Documented time point: persistent/refractory GD, antithyroid drugs over 5 years with positive TRAb. From PBMCs, RNA was extracted and then used to make the TCR library. This specimen was peripheral blood mononuclear cells (PBMCs), taken when the disease was refractory, from a patient treated with antithyroid drugs. The receptors derive from a female donor with Graves disease.

This clonotype was observed at least ten times. The V gene is TRBV28, the J gene TRBJ1-1, with D hard to call. Germline lookup yields CDR1 MDHEN and CDR2 SYDVKM. The CDR3 is 13 amino acids. V lost 7 bases to trimming and J lost 1 base, with 10 bases between them. The CDR3 nucleotides read TGTGCCAGCACTCTTATAGCGAACACTGAAGCTTTCTTT. Residues: CASTLIANTEAFF.

The genes are TRBV20-1 and TRBJ1-1; a possible D gene is TRBD1 (6 bases). Germline V lookup: CDR1 DFQATT, CDR2 SNEGSKA (reference sequence). The CDR3 runs 12 residues. Trimming left V 6 bases short and J 3 bases short, with 11 bases between. This CDR3 reads CSARGMYTEAFF. The CDR3 DNA follows: TGCAGTGCCAGGGGTATGTACACTGAAGCTTTCTTT.

This clonotype was detected only a few times. The chain combines TRBV6-2 or TRBV6-3 with TRBJ1-1; D call uncertain. The CDR3 totals 13 residues. V lost 6 bases and J 0 bases, leaving 8 bases between the germline ends. Germline V lookup: CDR1 MNHEY, CDR2 SVGEGT. The CDR3 protein is CASRPPLNTEAFF. The CDR3 coding sequence is TGTGCCAGCAGGCCCCCTTTGAACACTGAAGCTTTCTTT.

This chain connects TRBV19 to TRBJ2-2; 8 bases match TRBD2. Losses at the gene ends were 7 bases for V and 5 bases for J; bases not matched to a gene: 12. Per germline, CDR1 LNHDA and CDR2 SQIVND (reference sequence). The CDR3 spans 16 residues. The CDR3 DNA sequence: TGTGCCAGTACGTACGGAGCGGGAGAGGATACCGGGGAGCTGTTTTTT. This gives the protein CASTYGAGEDTGELFF.

This clonotype turned up a few times. CDR3 nucleotide sequence: TGTGCCAGCAGCGTAACCCCCGAGACAAACTACGAGCAGTACTTC. Translating gives CASSVTPETNYEQYF. V gene TRBV9 combines with J gene TRBJ2-7; no firm D call. Per germline, CDR1 SGDLS and CDR2 YYNGEE. The CDR3 has 15 amino acids. V dropped 1 base and J dropped 3 bases, with 14 bases sitting between them.

The V gene is TRBV19, the J gene TRBJ1-5; 7 bases are a match to TRBD1. The CDR3 spans 18 residues. The ends lost 6 bases at V and 0 bases at J; junction bases unmatched: 14. The germline CDR1 and CDR2 sequences are LNHDA and SQIVND (reference sequence). As DNA, the CDR3 is TGTGCCAGTAGCATGGACAGGTCTCAATTATATAGCAATCAGCCCCAGCATTTT. Its translation is CASSMDRSQLYSNQPQHF.